This TCR beta chain was identified in a study of OX40 agonist ivuxolimab in advanced cancers. This clone appeared a single time. Germline values: CDR1 SEHNR, CDR2 FQNEAQ (reference sequence). V was clipped by 1 base and J by 6 bases, with 0 bases between them. The CDR3 sequence is 10 residues long. Repertoires were generated with immunoSEQ multiplex PCR, while TCRdb's copy carries only in-frame clones and drops some. Here the sample spans tens of thousands of clones, approximately 90% being singletons. The receptor's source is an adult with an advanced solid tumor such as melanoma, head and neck, liver or kidney cancer. This chain uses TRBV7-9 with TRBJ2-5; D gene uncertain. The material sequenced was CD4+ or CD8+ T cells sorted from blood, taken in a trial of the OX40 agonist ivuxolimab. The CDR3 coding sequence is TGTGCCAGCAGCTTAGAGACCCAGTACTTC. Translated: CASSLETQYF.